This TCR beta chain was recorded in a study of technical replicates of blood from a handful of donors. Sequencing was performed with immunoSEQ multiplex PCR; in TCRdb, only in-frame clones are kept and a portion is missing. The sample yields 80,000 to 85,000 clones, roughly 90% seen once. Sequenced material: T cells isolated from PBMCs. The source of this sequence is a human donor in good health.

The DNA for the CDR3 is TGTGCCAGCAGTTCAGGGATCTACGGCTACACCTTC. Its protein is CASSSGIYGYTF. This chain uses TRBV6-5 with TRBJ1-2, with D perhaps matching TRBD1 (5 bases). Germline CDR1 MNHEY, CDR2 SVGAGI. V was clipped by 4 bases and J by 8 bases, with 11 bases between them. The CDR3 runs 12 residues.